This T cell receptor beta chain originates from a study of blood T cell repertoires in COVID-19. Study in general: Samples taken during acute and convalescent COVID-19 were collected in the United States, Italy and Spain. T cells, B-cell-depleted T cells, or PBMCs supplied cDNA or gDNA.

Original handling: Reference gene primer amplification in the assay estimated nucleated cell counts. Clones were read by immunoSEQ multiplex PCR, and TCRdb kept only the in-frame ones, dropping some. Clone size and the V and J calls come from that table; the DNA yielded D and trimming. The profile shows about 150,000 clones, over 70% of them singletons. This clone was observed a single time. The germline V and J ends were trimmed by 0 bases and 5 bases, with 12 bases remaining between them. CDR1 is SGDLS and CDR2 is YYNGEE in the germline V gene. The CDR3 consists of 14 residues. This clonotype originated in a human donor in a cohort sampled during active COVID-19. The chain has TRBV9 and TRBJ2-7; D is ambiguous. The sequencing input was peripheral blood. Here the CDR3 DNA reads TGTGCCAGCAGCGTAGGGCAGGCTTTAAACGAGCAGTACTTC. Its protein is CASSVGQALNEQYF.